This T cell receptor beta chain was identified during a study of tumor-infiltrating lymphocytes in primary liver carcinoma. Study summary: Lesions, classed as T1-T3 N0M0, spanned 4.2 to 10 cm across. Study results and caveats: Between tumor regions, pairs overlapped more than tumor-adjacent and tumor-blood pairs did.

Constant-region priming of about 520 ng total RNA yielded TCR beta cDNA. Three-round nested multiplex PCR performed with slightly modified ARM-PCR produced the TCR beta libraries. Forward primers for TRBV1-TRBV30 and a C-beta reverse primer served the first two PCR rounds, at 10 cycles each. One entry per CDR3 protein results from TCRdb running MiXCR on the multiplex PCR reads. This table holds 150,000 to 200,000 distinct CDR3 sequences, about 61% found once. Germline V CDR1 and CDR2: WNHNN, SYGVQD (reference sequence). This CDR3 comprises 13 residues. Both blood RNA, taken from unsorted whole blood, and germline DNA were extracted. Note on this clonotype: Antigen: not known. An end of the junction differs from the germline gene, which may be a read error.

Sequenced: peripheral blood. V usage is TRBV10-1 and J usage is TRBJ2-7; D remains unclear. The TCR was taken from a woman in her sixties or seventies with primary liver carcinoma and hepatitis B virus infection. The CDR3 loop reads CASSEGSYYEQYF. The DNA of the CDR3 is TGCGCCAGCAGTGAAGGCAGCTACTACGAACAGTACTTC.